This paragraph covers one T cell receptor (beta chain) sequence. The entry originates in a study of T cell responses to AZD1222 COVID-19 vaccine. The V gene lost 0 bases and the J gene lost 0 bases, with 12 bases spanning the gap. The CDR3 totals 17 residues. Germline values: CDR1 SGDLS, CDR2 YYNGEE. The assay was immunoSEQ multiplex PCR, and TCRdb's table has in-frame clones only and misses some. The sample yields roughly 140,000 clones, almost 90% seen once. The sequence was collected from an adult who received the AZD1222 COVID-19 vaccine. The material was peripheral blood, obtained 28 days after the second AZD1222 dose. The rearrangement joins TRBV9 to TRBJ2-2, with a weak D call TRBD2 (6 bases). As DNA, the CDR3 is TGTGCCAGCAGCGTAGTGGCGGGATCCGCGAACACCGGGGAGCTGTTTTTT. Its translation is CASSVVAGSANTGELFF.